Presented here are 28 T cell receptor beta chains from one specimen sequenced in a study of T cells after yellow fever vaccination. TCRdb re-analysed the 5' RACE reads in MiXCR, keeping a single row per CDR3 protein. The sample lists 620,000 or so distinct CDR3 sequences; about 17% were seen once. The sample was PBMCs, taken roughly 5 days after the first yellow fever vaccination. These receptors originate from a man between 18 and 35 years old who received the YFV17D yellow fever vaccine.

The table lists this clonotype with a few counts. CDR3 sequence (DNA): TGTGCCAGCAGTTTAAGTCCTTTTGGAAACACCATATATTTT. Protein product: CASSLSPFGNTIYF. The chain combines TRBV27 with TRBJ1-3, with D unresolved. Germline V gene sequence: CDR1 MNHEY, CDR2 SMNVEV (reference sequence). The CDR3 length is 14 residues. V lost 2 bases, J lost 3 bases, and 8 bases lay in between.

J is TRBJ2-5 and V is TRBV6-5; the match to TRBD1 covers 7 bases. CDR3 length: 15 residues. From germline, CDR1 is MNHEY and CDR2 SVGAGI. V was pared by 1 base and J by 4 bases, with 6 bases of the junction left unmatched. CDR3 loop: CASSYYRGPGETQYF. The CDR3 DNA reads as TGTGCCAGCAGTTACTATAGGGGGCCGGGAGAGACCCAGTACTTC.

The chain links TRBV6-6 to TRBJ2-2, with TRBD2 identical over 8 bases. Per the germline V gene, CDR1 is MNHNY and CDR2 is SVGAGI (reference sequence). The V and J ends lost 10 bases and 5 bases, in that order; junction bases with no gene match: 6. CDR3 length equals 13 residues. CDR3 DNA sequence: TGTGCCACCACCGGGACTAGTACCGGGGAGCTGTTTTTT. Translating it yields CATTGTSTGELFF.

This chain connects TRBV4-2 to TRBJ2-5, with 7 bases fitting TRBD2. Germline values: CDR1 LGHNA, CDR2 YNFKEQ. This CDR3 has 16 residues. The V gene end was trimmed by 3 bases and the J gene end by 4 bases; junction bases not matched to a gene: 11. CDR3 region: CASSQPGGREVETQYF. CDR3 DNA sequence: TGTGCCAGCAGCCAGCCGGGAGGTAGGGAGGTAGAGACCCAGTACTTC.

This clonotype was seen many times. The V gene is TRBV7-9, the J gene TRBJ2-3; D is ambiguous. Germline V lookup: CDR1 SEHNR, CDR2 FQNEAQ (reference sequence). The CDR3 covers 14 residues. Trimming took 3 bases from V and 0 from J, leaving 7 bases between them. The CDR3 reads CASSFGQSTDTQYF. CDR3 DNA sequence: TGTGCCAGCAGCTTTGGGCAGAGCACAGATACGCAGTATTTT.

This clonotype showed up many times. This chain uses TRBV2 with TRBJ2-3; TRBD2 aligns across 11 bases. Germline-derived CDR1 and CDR2 are SNHLY and FYNNEI. The ends lost 1 base at V and 1 base at J; junction bases unmatched: 10. This CDR3 contains 19 residues. The CDR3 is CASSEVGSSGGARTDTQYF. In DNA, the CDR3 is TGTGCCAGCAGTGAAGTGGGTAGTAGCGGGGGGGCGCGCACAGATACGCAGTATTTT.

The chain has TRBV20-1 and TRBJ2-1; TRBD2 matches at 8 bases. This CDR3 region has 13 residues. J gave up 4 bases and V 3 bases, and 2 bases lay outside the gene matches. Germline-derived CDR1 and CDR2 are DFQATT and SNEGSKA (reference sequence). The CDR3 loop is CSASGGDYNEQFF. CDR3 nucleotides: TGCAGTGCTAGCGGGGGGGATTACAATGAGCAGTTCTTC.

This clonotype appeared a few times. The chain is built from TRBV19 and TRBJ2-2; the D gene could be TRBD1 or TRBD2 (5 bases each). The germline gives CDR1 LNHDA, CDR2 SQIVND (reference sequence). CDR3 length equals 13 residues. Trimming removed 6 bases at V and 9 bases at J, with 14 bases between. The CDR3 region is CASRWDEYRELFF. In nucleotides, the CDR3 is TGTGCCAGTAGGTGGGACGAATACAGGGAGCTGTTTTTT.

The chain joins TRBV10-3 to TRBJ1-2; D is uncertain. The length of the CDR3 is 13 residues. Germline V gives CDR1 ENHRY, CDR2 SYGVKD. Trimming pared 10 bases from V and 1 base from J, leaving 13 bases between. The CDR3 DNA follows: TGTGCCACCCGGCAGGCTCTTAACTATGGCTACACCTTC. Protein sequence: CATRQALNYGYTF.

This clonotype has more than one count but fewer than ten. This chain joins TRBV3-1 and TRBJ1-1; D is unclear. CDR3 length: 15 amino acids. V lost 4 bases and J 3 bases, leaving 15 bases between the germline ends. The germline V gene has CDR1 LGHDT and CDR2 YNNKEL (reference sequence). Here the CDR3 DNA reads TGTGCCAGCAGCCTTGGGGTCGAAGGGTACACTGAAGCTTTCTTT. Translation gives CASSLGVEGYTEAFF.

This clonotype came up a few times. This sequence joins TRBV4-2 and TRBJ2-3; D gene ambiguous. V was trimmed by 0 bases and J by 4 bases, leaving 20 bases between them. Germline V gives CDR1 LGHNA, CDR2 YNFKEQ. This CDR3 is 18 amino acids long. The CDR3 reads CASSQEASVRFAADTQYF. Written as DNA, the CDR3 is TGTGCCAGCAGCCAAGAGGCATCTGTCAGGTTTGCCGCAGATACGCAGTATTTT.

The chain links TRBV7-3 to TRBJ2-3; 9 bases fit TRBD2. Germline V gene data show CDR1 as SGHTA and CDR2 as FQGTGA. The CDR3 runs 15 residues. V shed 1 base and J 4 bases; nucleotides not matched to a gene: 3. CDR3: CASSLIAGASDTQYF. The CDR3 region has the DNA TGTGCCAGCAGCTTAATAGCGGGAGCTTCAGATACGCAGTATTTT. The whole variable domain, filled in from reference TRBV7-3 and TRBJ2-3, reads GAGVSQTPSNKVTEKGKYVELRCDPISGHTALYWYRQSLGQGPEFLIYFQGTGAADDSGLPNDRFFAVRPEGSVSTLKIQRTERGDSAVYLCASSLIAGASDTQYFGPGTRLTVL.

The chain has TRBV28 and TRBJ2-1; 11 bases are shared with TRBD2. The CDR3 spans 18 residues. V dropped 3 bases and J dropped 9; count of bases not matched to a gene: 16. From germline, CDR1 is MDHEN and CDR2 SYDVKM. CDR3: CASSFPRGDKLAGAEQFF. CDR3 DNA: TGTGCCAGCAGTTTCCCAAGGGGGGACAAACTAGCGGGGGCTGAGCAGTTCTTC.

This clonotype has more than one count but fewer than ten. DNA for the CDR3: TGTGCCAGCAGTGAAGCCGATGGACAGGGAAGCACTGAAGCTTTCTTT. This codes for CASSEADGQGSTEAFF. The chain is built from TRBV27 and TRBJ1-1; TRBD1 matches at 8 bases. The CDR3 contains 16 residues. V was pared by 5 bases and J by 4 bases, with 12 bases of the junction left unmatched. Germline V gives CDR1 MNHEY, CDR2 SMNVEV (reference sequence).

This chain uses TRBV27 with TRBJ2-1; 15 nucleotides align to TRBD2. CDR1 MNHEY and CDR2 SMNVEV come from the germline V gene (reference sequence). The CDR3 has 16 residues. The junction had 3 bases not matched to a gene; V was cut back by 0 bases and J by 9 bases. CDR3 amino acids: CASSLSGTSGGPEQFF. CDR3 sequence (DNA): TGTGCCAGCAGTTTATCGGGGACTAGCGGGGGGCCTGAGCAGTTCTTC.

This clonotype was counted a few times. The chain links TRBV20-1 to TRBJ1-5, with a tentative D call TRBD1 (5 bases). The V end lost 4 bases, the J end lost 5 bases, and 18 bases lay between the germline ends. The CDR3 spans 15 residues. In germline, CDR1 is DFQATT, CDR2 SNEGSKA (reference sequence). The CDR3 DNA follows: TGCAGTGCTATCTCGTTTGGAGGGGAACATCAGCCCCAGCATTTT. It codes for CSAISFGGEHQPQHF.

V and J are TRBV20-1 and TRBJ2-2; TRBD2 matches at 11 bases. CDR1 and CDR2 (germline): DFQATT, SNEGSKA (reference sequence). V lost 3 bases to trimming and J lost 14 bases; unmatched junction nucleotides: 8. CDR3 length: 13 amino acids. CDR3 sequence reads: CSASAFTSGGLFF. CDR3 DNA sequence: TGCAGTGCTAGCGCTTTCACTAGCGGGGGTCTGTTTTTT.

This clonotype was seen only a few times. The chain recombines TRBV29-1 with TRBJ2-3; possible D gene TRBD1, 8 bases. The germline V gene encodes CDR1 SQVTM and CDR2 ANQGSEA. The CDR3 totals 20 residues. V lost 0 bases, J lost 4 bases, and 29 bases lay in between. Written as DNA, the CDR3 is TGCAGCGTTGAAGAGGGGGTCGCAGGGGGCGGGGGCAGAAGCCCAGATACGCAGTATTTT. As protein: CSVEEGVAGGGGRSPDTQYF.

This rearrangement joins TRBV4-1 to TRBJ2-2, with TRBD2 matching 11 bases. Germline V gives CDR1 MGHRA, CDR2 YSYEKL. The V segment lost 3 bases and the J segment 3 bases; nucleotides outside the gene matches: 3. CDR3 size: 16 residues. The CDR3 here is CASSHPTSGDTGELFF. The CDR3 DNA reads TGCGCCAGCAGCCACCCGACTAGCGGGGACACCGGGGAGCTGTTTTTT.

This clonotype was seen many times. The V gene is TRBV28, the J gene TRBJ2-5; 7 bases agree with TRBD1. Losses at the gene ends were 3 bases for V and 3 bases for J; bases not matched to a gene: 7. This CDR3 spans 15 amino acids. The germline gives CDR1 MDHEN, CDR2 SYDVKM. The CDR3 protein is CASSFSQGTKETQYF. DNA for the CDR3: TGTGCCAGCAGTTTTTCACAGGGGACGAAAGAGACCCAGTACTTC.

This clonotype came up a few times. This chain uses TRBV12-3 or TRBV12-4 with TRBJ2-4; the D is unclear. V was cut by 6 bases and J by 4 bases, with 16 bases left in between. The CDR3 contains 15 residues. The CDR3 loop is CASSRPGLPKNIQYF. The DNA for the CDR3 is TGTGCCAGCAGCCGCCCAGGCTTGCCAAAAAACATTCAGTACTTC.

The CDR3 region is CASSLGVGGDYNEQFF. In DNA form, the CDR3 reads TGTGCCAGCAGCCTGGGGGTCGGGGGAGACTACAATGAGCAGTTCTTC. V and J are TRBV5-8 and TRBJ2-1; D perhaps matches TRBD2 (6 bases). CDR1 is SGHTS and CDR2 is YDEGEE in the germline V gene. With 4 bases removed from V and 3 bases from J, the gap between germline ends came to 17 bases. This CDR3 has 16 residues.

The rearrangement uses TRBV20-1 and TRBJ1-6, with D unresolved. V was trimmed by 4 bases and J by 7 bases, leaving 8 bases between them. Germline CDR1 reads DFQATT; CDR2 reads SNEGSKA (reference sequence). This CDR3 has 12 residues. The CDR3 nucleotides are TGCAGTGCTACGGTGGCGAATTCACCCCTCCACTTT. It translates to CSATVANSPLHF.

The CDR3 DNA follows: TGTGCCAGCAGCTCTCGGACAGGGGGTGGGTCACCCCTCCACTTT. It is translated as CASSSRTGGGSPLHF. This chain joins TRBV11-2 and TRBJ1-6; 10 bases align to TRBD1. The CDR3 is 15 amino acids. CDR1 and CDR2 (germline): SGHAT, FQNNGV. The trim removed 4 bases at V and 10 bases at J, leaving 7 bases unmatched.

This clonotype was seen a handful of times. The CDR3 nucleotides are TGTGCCAGCAGCGGACTCAGGGGTGGAAACACCATATATTTT. Its protein product is CASSGLRGGNTIYF. The chain joins TRBV7-9 to TRBJ1-3, with a weak D call TRBD1 (6 bases). Per germline, CDR1 SEHNR and CDR2 FQNEAQ (reference sequence). Between the trimmed V and J ends, which lost 5 bases and 3 bases, there was a span of 11 bases. The CDR3 has 14 residues.

This clonotype showed up just a few times. The V call is TRBV4-2, the J call TRBJ2-2; TRBD2 matches 8 bases. CDR3 length: 13 residues. Trimming cost V 3 bases and J 7 bases; bases outside gene matches: 1. CDR1 and CDR2 from the germline V gene are LGHNA and YNFKEQ. The CDR3 DNA sequence: TGTGCCAGCAGCCATCGGGAGGGCGGGGAGCTGTTTTTT. As protein: CASSHREGGELFF.

V gene TRBV6-5 combines with J gene TRBJ2-1, with TRBD2 as a possible D gene (7 bases). V dropped 3 bases and J dropped 6 bases, with 15 bases sitting between them. Germline loops: CDR1 MNHEY, CDR2 SVGAGI. CDR3 length: 15 residues. In DNA form, the CDR3 reads TGTGCCAGCAGTTATCGGGGGGCGGTCAGCAATGAGCAGTTCTTC. As protein: CASSYRGAVSNEQFF.

CDR3 coding DNA: TGCAGTGCCCGGACGGGACTAGCGCGCCAAGAGACCCAGTACTTC. This codes for CSARTGLARQETQYF. The chain recombines TRBV20-1 with TRBJ2-5, with 10 bases matching TRBD2. This CDR3 comprises 15 residues. Germline V gene data show CDR1 as DFQATT and CDR2 as SNEGSKA (reference sequence). The junction had 8 bases not matched to a gene; V was cut back by 6 bases and J by 1 base.